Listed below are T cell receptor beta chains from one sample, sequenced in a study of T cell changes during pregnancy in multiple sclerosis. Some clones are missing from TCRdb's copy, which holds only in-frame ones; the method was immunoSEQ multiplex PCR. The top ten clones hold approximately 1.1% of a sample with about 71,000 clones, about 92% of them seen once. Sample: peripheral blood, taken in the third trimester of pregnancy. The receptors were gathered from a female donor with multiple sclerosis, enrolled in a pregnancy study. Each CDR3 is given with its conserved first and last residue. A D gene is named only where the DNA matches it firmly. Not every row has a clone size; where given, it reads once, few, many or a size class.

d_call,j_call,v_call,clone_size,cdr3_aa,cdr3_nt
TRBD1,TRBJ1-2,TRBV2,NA,CASWDRGRKGGYTF,TGTGCCAGCTGGGACAGGGGGCGAAAAGGGGGCTACACCTTC
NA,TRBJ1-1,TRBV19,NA,CASSIGRGPSEAFF,TGTGCCAGTAGTATAGGCAGGGGACCCTCTGAAGCTTTCTTT
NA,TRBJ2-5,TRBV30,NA,CAWTAGTPDGTQYF,TGTGCCTGGACCGCCGGGACTCCCGATGGGACCCAGTACTTC
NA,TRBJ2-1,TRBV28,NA,CASSLRYNEQFF,TGTGCCAGCAGTTTGAGGTACAATGAGCAGTTCTTC
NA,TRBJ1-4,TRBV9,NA,CASSVAGGSNEKLFF,TGTGCCAGCAGCGTAGCGGGGGGGTCAAATGAAAAACTGTTTTTT
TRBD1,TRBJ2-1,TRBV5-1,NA,CASSTGTADNEQFF,TGCGCCAGCAGCACCGGGACAGCAGACAATGAGCAGTTCTTC
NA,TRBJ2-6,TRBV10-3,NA,CAISGQLSGANVLTF,TGTGCCATCAGTGGACAGCTCTCTGGGGCCAACGTCCTGACTTTC
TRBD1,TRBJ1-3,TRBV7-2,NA,CASSTDRGLGNTIYF,TGTGCCAGCAGCACGGACAGGGGGCTAGGAAACACCATATATTTT
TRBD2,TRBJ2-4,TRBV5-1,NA,CASREVFGLAGAENIQYF,TGCGCCAGCAGGGAGGTTTTCGGACTAGCGGGCGCCGAAAACATTCAGTACTTC
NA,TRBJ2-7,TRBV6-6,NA,CASSSADSNLYEQYF,TGTGCCAGCAGTTCGGCGGACAGCAACCTCTACGAGCAGTACTTC
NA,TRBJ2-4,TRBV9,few,CASSAGSQINIQYF,TGTGCCAGCAGTGCAGGATCCCAAATCAACATTCAGTACTTC
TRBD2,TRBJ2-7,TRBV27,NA,CASSLAGPTVREQYF,TGTGCCAGCAGTCTAGCGGGGCCCACCGTTCGGGAGCAGTACTTC
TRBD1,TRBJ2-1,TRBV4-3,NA,CASSPGTGSLTIPYNEQFF,TGCGCCAGCAGCCCGGGGACAGGGTCTCTCACAATCCCCTACAATGAGCAGTTCTTC
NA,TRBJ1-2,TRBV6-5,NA,CASSYGRGRNYGYTF,TGTGCCAGCAGTTACGGGCGGGGCAGGAACTATGGCTACACCTTC
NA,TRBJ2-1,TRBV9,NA,CASSVENSFYSEQFF,TGTGCCAGCAGCGTAGAGAACTCCTTTTATAGTGAGCAGTTCTTC
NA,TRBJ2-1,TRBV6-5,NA,CASSSTGSGVNEQFF,TGTGCCAGCAGTTCCACAGGGTCCGGGGTTAATGAGCAGTTCTTC
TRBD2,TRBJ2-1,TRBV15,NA,CATSQAGGNNEQFF,TGTGCCACCAGCCAAGCGGGAGGGAACAATGAGCAGTTCTTC
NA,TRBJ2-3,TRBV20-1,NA,CSAESVDTQYF,TGCAGTGCCGAGTCGGTAGATACGCAGTATTTT
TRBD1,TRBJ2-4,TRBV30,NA,CAWSLGQGAKNIQYF,TGTGCCTGGAGTTTGGGACAGGGGGCCAAAAACATTCAGTACTTC
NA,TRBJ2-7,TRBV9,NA,CASSPRGLAPGSEQYF,TGTGCCAGCAGCCCGCGGGGCCTCGCTCCCGGGAGTGAGCAGTACTTC
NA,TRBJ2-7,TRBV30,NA,CAFEGRGSNSYEQYF,TGTGCCTTTGAGGGCAGGGGATCAAACTCCTACGAGCAGTACTTC
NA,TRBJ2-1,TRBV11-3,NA,CASSLVAGGPYNEQFF,TGTGCCAGCAGCTTAGTAGCCGGGGGGCCCTACAATGAGCAGTTCTTC
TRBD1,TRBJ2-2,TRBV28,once,CASSYLVGTGNTGELFF,TGTGCCAGCAGTTATCTCGTCGGGACAGGGAACACCGGGGAGCTGTTTTTT
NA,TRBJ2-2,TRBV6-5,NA,CATYRDKNTGELFF,TGTGCCACCTACCGGGACAAAAACACCGGGGAGCTGTTTTTT
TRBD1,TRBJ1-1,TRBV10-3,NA,CAIRGGQGTLNTEAFF,TGTGCCATCAGAGGGGGACAGGGGACCTTGAACACTGAAGCTTTCTTT
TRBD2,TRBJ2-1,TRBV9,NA,CASSVEVVGAGARGEQFF,TGTGCCAGCAGCGTAGAGGTGGTAGGAGCGGGAGCCCGGGGTGAGCAGTTCTTC
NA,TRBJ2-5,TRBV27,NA,CASAREETQYF,TGTGCCAGCGCGAGAGAAGAGACCCAGTACTTC
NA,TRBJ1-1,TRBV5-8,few,CASTRGPTEAFF,TGTGCCAGCACCAGGGGACCCACTGAAGCTTTCTTT
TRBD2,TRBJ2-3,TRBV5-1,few,CASSLEWEGDTQYF,TGCGCCAGCAGCTTGGAGTGGGAGGGGGATACGCAGTATTTT
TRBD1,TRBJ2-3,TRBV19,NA,CASTPRGKATDTQYF,TGTGCCAGTACCCCCAGGGGGAAAGCAACAGATACGCAGTATTTT
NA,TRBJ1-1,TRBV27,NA,CASSLLGGGGIEAFF,TGTGCCAGCAGTTTATTGGGTGGGGGGGGCATTGAAGCTTTCTTT
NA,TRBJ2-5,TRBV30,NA,CAWRSEGQGGTQYF,TGTGCCTGGAGATCGGAGGGCCAGGGGGGGACCCAGTACTTC
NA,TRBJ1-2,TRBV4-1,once,CASSQSTQNNYGYTF,TGCGCCAGCAGCCAATCGACACAGAATAACTATGGCTACACCTTC
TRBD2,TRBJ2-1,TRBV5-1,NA,CASSWGLLAGENEQFF,TGCGCCAGCAGCTGGGGTTTGCTAGCGGGGGAGAATGAGCAGTTCTTC
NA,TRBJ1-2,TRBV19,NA,CASSQADSGRDYGYTF,TGTGCCAGTAGTCAGGCGGATTCAGGGAGGGACTATGGCTACACCTTC
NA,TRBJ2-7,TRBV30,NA,CAWREIVTYEQYF,TGTGCCTGGAGGGAGATAGTTACCTACGAGCAGTACTTC
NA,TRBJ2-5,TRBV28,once,CASAAPDGTETQYF,TGTGCCAGCGCCGCCCCCGATGGCACGGAGACCCAGTACTTC
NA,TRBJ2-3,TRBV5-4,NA,CASSLEPLLLTDTQYF,TGTGCCAGCAGCTTGGAGCCCCTACTCTTAACAGATACGCAGTATTTT
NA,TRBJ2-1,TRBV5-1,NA,CASSVEPGLQGNEQFF,TGCGCCAGCAGCGTCGAACCGGGACTCCAGGGAAATGAGCAGTTCTTC
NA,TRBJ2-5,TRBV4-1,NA,CASSQGDTLQETQYF,TGCGCCAGCAGCCAGGGGGACACGCTCCAAGAGACCCAGTACTTC
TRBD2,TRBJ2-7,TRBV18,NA,CASSTGLSSSYEQYF,TGTGCCAGCTCAACGGGACTATCGAGCTCCTACGAGCAGTACTTC
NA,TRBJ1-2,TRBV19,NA,CASTTGYGYTF,TGTGCCAGTACTACAGGGTATGGCTACACCTTC
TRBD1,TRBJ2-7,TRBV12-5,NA,CASGLVQGAMTYEQYF,TGTGCTAGTGGCCTGGTACAGGGGGCGATGACCTACGAGCAGTACTTC
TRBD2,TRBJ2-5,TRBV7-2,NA,CASSPGLARQQTQYF,TGTGCCAGCAGCCCCGGACTAGCCAGACAACAGACCCAGTACTTC
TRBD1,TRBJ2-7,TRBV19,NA,CASSITGGQTYEQYF,TGTGCCAGTAGTATTACAGGGGGTCAGACCTACGAGCAGTACTTC
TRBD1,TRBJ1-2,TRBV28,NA,CASSEPGQGLTNYGYTF,TGTGCCAGCAGCGAACCGGGACAGGGGCTGACTAACTATGGCTACACCTTC
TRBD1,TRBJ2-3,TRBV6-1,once,CASSERGSTGTGRTDTQYF,TGTGCCAGCAGTGAGAGGGGATCCACCGGGACAGGCCGCACAGATACGCAGTATTTT
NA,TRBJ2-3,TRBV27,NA,CASSPSGTYTDTQYF,TGTGCCAGCAGTCCCTCCGGGACTTATACAGATACGCAGTATTTT
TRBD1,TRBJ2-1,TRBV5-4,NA,CASSLGTGGTLYNEQFF,TGTGCCAGCAGCTTGGGGACAGGGGGGACATTGTACAATGAGCAGTTCTTC
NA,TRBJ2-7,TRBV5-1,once,CASSLGFQSYEQYF,TGCGCCAGCAGCTTGGGATTTCAGTCCTACGAGCAGTACTTC
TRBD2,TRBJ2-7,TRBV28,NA,CASSPGLAGSEQYF,TGTGCCAGCAGCCCCGGTCTAGCGGGAAGCGAGCAGTACTTC
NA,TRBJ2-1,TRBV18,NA,CASSVQPGSYNEQFF,TGTGCCAGCTCAGTCCAGCCAGGGTCCTACAATGAGCAGTTCTTC
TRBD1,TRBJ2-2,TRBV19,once,CASSGLPGQGATGELFF,TGTGCCAGTAGTGGCCTACCGGGACAGGGGGCGACCGGGGAGCTGTTTTTT
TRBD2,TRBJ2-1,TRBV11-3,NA,CASSLGGGLAGGYNEQFF,TGTGCCAGCAGCTTAGGAGGGGGCCTAGCGGGAGGGTACAATGAGCAGTTCTTC